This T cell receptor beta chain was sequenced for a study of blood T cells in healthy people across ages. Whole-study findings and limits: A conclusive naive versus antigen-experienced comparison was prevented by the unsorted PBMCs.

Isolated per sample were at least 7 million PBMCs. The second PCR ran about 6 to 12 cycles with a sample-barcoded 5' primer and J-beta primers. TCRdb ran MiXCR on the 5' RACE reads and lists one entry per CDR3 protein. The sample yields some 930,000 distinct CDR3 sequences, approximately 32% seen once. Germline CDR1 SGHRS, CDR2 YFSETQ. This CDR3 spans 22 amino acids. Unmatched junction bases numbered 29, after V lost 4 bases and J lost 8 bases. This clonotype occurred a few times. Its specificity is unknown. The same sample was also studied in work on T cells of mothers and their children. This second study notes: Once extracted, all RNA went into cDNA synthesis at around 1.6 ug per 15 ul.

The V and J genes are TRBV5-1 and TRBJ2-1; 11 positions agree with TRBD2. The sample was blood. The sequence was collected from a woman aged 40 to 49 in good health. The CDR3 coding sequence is TGCGCCAGCAGCCCGTCTAGTAGCGGGGGGGCCTGGGCCCCAGGGTTGATACATGAGCAGTTCTTC. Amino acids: CASSPSSSGGAWAPGLIHEQFF. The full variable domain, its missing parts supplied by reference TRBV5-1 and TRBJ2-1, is KAGVTQTPRYLIKTRGQQVTLSCSPISGHRSVSWYQQTPGQGLQFLFEYFSETQRNKGNFPGRFSGRQFSNSRSEMNVSTLELGDSALYLCASSPSSSGGAWAPGLIHEQFFGPGTRLTVL.